The present T cell receptor (beta chain) was sequenced within a study of CD8+ T cells in alopecia areata. Study-wide context: Twice a day, 5 to 10 mg of oral tofacitinib was administered to treated patients.

Indicated treatment: oral pan-JAK inhibitor, 5-10 mg twice daily. Alopecia areata patients provided lesional scalp punch biopsies and peripheral blood, both collected for the study. This clone was detected only a few times. Its antigen is unknown. Whole-study findings and limits: Amid tofacitinib therapy, many expanded lesional clones stayed present in scalp and blood. A single nonresponder leaves the baseline CD8+ expansion link to response uncertain.

Extracted RNA was reverse transcribed, and the resulting cDNA served as sequencing template. Sequenced by immunoSEQ multiplex PCR; TCRdb stores in-frame clones only, minus some. The data contain about 220,000 clones, 50% to 70% of them singletons. The source was CD4+ T cells sorted from blood, collected at week 4, from a patient treated with tofacitinib. The source of this sequence is a human donor with alopecia areata.

CDR3 nucleotide sequence: TGTGCCATCAGTGAGTCGCGCGGGAGCACAGATACGCAGTATTTT. It codes for CAISESRGSTDTQYF. The rearrangement links TRBV10-3 to TRBJ2-3; D might be TRBD2 (5 bases). This CDR3 region has 15 residues. Germline CDR1 is ENHRY and CDR2 is SYGVKD. Trimming took off 0 bases at V and 0 bases at J, with 7 bases between the two ends.